This record concerns one T cell receptor (beta chain) sequence. Its antigen remains undetermined. No much larger clone exists at a distance of one base, and base qualities are not known. This sample is part of a study of T cell repertoires in aging, cancer and after chemotherapy (dated by TCRdb to the late 2010s). Background on the whole study: The donors fell into six age groups ranging from 30 or younger to 70 or older, and each group had at least three individuals. In the hematological group, the paired samples taken before and after chemotherapy came from chronic lymphocytic leukemia patients given fludarabine- or bendamustine-based regimens. The complete dataset included about 9.1 million TCR reads. The study profiled peripheral blood TCR beta repertoires from healthy donors and cancer patients to examine immunoaging and T cell reconstitution after chemotherapy. A cohort of 220 or so cancer patients (roughly 90 with hematological and 124 with solid cancers) was assembled, and 95 to 100 healthy donors were included as a reference group.

The full study reports these points: According to the authors, the repertoire data do not allow conclusions to be drawn about immunological memory after chemotherapy. Lymphoid organ infiltration was present in hematological cancer patients, and this infiltration may itself impair thymic emigration or peripheral T cell expansion. In healthy donors, the drop in TCR diversity with age came mainly from a loss of richness, whereas in cancer patients a loss of evenness also played a part. Compared with age-matched healthy donors, untreated patients with either hematological or solid cancers had significantly lower TCR diversity in the blood along with higher clonality. An increase in median generation probability over the chemotherapy interval was observed in both cancer cohorts, suggesting that the repertoire was reconstituted through rebound thymic output.

Rearranged TRB sequences spanning V, D and J segments were amplified in a multiplex touch-down PCR with a mixed TRB-A/B primer pool. Illumina adapters and sample indices were added to the amplicons in two consecutive PCR reactions performed with Phusion HS II polymerase. After gel purification with the NucleoSpin Gel and PCR Clean-up kit, the amplicons were checked using Qubit and an Agilent 2100 Bioanalyzer. Libraries were sequenced on an Illumina MiSeq using 600-cycle, single-indexed, paired-end runs. The paper's processing steps were these. Processing of the TRB sequences was carried out with MiXCR versions 2.12 and 3.0.5. Each unique CDR3 nucleotide sequence was treated as one clone, and only productive sequences with two or more reads were kept. The repertoire metrics were Shannon diversity, evenness, clonality (defined as one minus evenness), and alpha-parameterized diversity profiles covering alpha 0 to 5. The IGoR algorithm was used to calculate generation probabilities for clones in the paired samples taken before and after chemotherapy. The public sequencing data were trimmed at Q25 with fastp and processed into clonotypes with MiXCR by TCRdb, which kept only in-frame beta chains. Here each entry gathers all rows of one CDR3 protein and keeps the most common genes and DNA. TCRdb assigned the V and J calls; the authors' analysis was not used. Here the sample has 4,000 to 6,000 distinct CDR3 sequences; 25% to 40% occur a single time. The ten largest clonotypes hold around 14% of the sample.

As encoded in the germline V gene, CDR1 is SGHDT while CDR2 is YYEEEE. The CDR3, cysteine through phenylalanine, is 16 amino acids long. Only CDR3 DNA is held: 48 bases, read in frame from base 1. Trimming takes 2 bases off V and 7 bases off J; junction bases not matched to a gene: 7. Instead of sorted cells or RNA, genomic DNA extracted from peripheral blood served as the source for amplifying TCR beta rearrangements. The receptor chain draws on TRBV5-6 and TRBJ1-6; 9 of the junction bases match TRBD1. Sample: blood. The TCR was taken from a human donor with a blood cancer. The CDR3 reads CASSLAPGQGNSPLHF. Read as DNA, the sequence is TGTGCCAGCAGCTTAGCCCCGGGACAGGGAAATTCACCCCTCCACTTT.